This T cell receptor beta chain was sequenced during a study of blood T cell repertoires in COVID-19. Study in general: The samples span acute and convalescent COVID-19 from the United States, Italy and Spain. The cDNA or gDNA used as material had been derived from T cells, B-cell-depleted T cells, or PBMCs.

Germline V gives CDR1 MGHRA, CDR2 YSYEKL. The V end lost 1 base, the J end lost 2 bases, and 14 bases lay between the germline ends. This CDR3 spans 16 amino acids. This table comes from immunoSEQ multiplex PCR, and its TCRdb copy is limited to in-frame clones, with some not included. Here the sample spans about 95,000 clones, around nine tenths being singletons. The source material was peripheral blood. V and J are TRBV4-1 and TRBJ1-2; D gene ambiguous. This receptor was taken from a woman in her 70s with acute or convalescent COVID-19. For the CDR3, the DNA is TGCGCCAGCAGCCAAGTTCAAGCCTCTCACAACTATGGCTACACCTTC. Translating gives CASSQVQASHNYGYTF.